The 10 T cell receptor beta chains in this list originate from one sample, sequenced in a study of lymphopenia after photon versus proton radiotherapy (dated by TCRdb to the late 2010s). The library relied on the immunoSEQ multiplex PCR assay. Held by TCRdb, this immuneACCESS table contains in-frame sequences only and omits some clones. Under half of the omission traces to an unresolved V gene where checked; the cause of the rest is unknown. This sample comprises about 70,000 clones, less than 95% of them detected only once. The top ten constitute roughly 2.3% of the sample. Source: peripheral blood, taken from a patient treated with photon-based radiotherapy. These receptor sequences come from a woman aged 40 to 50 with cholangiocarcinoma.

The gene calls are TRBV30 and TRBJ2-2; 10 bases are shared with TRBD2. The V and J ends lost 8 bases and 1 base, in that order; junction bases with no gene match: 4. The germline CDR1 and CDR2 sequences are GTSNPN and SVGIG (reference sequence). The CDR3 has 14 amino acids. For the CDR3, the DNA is TGTGCCGTACCTAGCGGGGGGAACACCGGGGAGCTGTTTTTT. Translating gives CAVPSGGNTGELFF.

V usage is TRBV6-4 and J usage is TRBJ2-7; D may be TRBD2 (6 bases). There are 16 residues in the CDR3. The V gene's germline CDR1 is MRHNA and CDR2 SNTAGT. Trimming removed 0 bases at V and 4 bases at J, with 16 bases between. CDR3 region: CASSDSRYGRRYEQYF. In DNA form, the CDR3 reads TGTGCCAGCAGTGACTCGAGATACGGGAGAAGATACGAGCAGTACTTC.

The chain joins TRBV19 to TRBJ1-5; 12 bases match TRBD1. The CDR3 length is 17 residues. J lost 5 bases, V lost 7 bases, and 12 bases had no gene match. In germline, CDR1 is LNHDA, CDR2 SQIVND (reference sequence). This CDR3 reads CASTYRGDRGPHQPQHF. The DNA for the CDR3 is TGTGCCAGTACCTACAGAGGGGACAGGGGGCCCCATCAGCCCCAGCATTTT.

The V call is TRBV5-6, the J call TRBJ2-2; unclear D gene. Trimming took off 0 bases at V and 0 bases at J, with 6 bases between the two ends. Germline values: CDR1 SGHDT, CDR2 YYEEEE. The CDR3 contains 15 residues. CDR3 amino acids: CASSLEGTNTGELFF. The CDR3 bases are TGTGCCAGCAGCTTGGAGGGCACGAACACCGGGGAGCTGTTTTTT.

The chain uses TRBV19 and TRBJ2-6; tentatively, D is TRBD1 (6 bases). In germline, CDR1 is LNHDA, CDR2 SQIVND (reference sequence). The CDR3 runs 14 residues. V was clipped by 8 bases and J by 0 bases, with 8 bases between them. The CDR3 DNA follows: TGTGCCAGTTCAGGGGCCTCTGGGGCCAACGTCCTGACTTTC. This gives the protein CASSGASGANVLTF.

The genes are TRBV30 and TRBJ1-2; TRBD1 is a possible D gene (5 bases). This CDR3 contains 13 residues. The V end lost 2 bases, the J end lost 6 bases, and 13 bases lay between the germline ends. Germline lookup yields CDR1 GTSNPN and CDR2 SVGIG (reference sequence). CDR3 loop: CAWSHFRVDGYTF. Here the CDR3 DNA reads TGTGCCTGGAGTCACTTCAGGGTGGATGGCTACACCTTC.

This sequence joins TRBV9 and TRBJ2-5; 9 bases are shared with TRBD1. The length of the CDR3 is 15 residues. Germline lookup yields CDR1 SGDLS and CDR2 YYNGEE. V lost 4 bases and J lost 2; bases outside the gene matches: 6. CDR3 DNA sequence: TGTGCCAGCAGCTCACGGACAGGGGCACAAGAGACCCAGTACTTC. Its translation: CASSSRTGAQETQYF.

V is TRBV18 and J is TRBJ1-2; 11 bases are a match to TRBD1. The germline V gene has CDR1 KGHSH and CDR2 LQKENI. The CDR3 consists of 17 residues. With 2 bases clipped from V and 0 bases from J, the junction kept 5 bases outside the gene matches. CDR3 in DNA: TGTGCCAGCTCACCAAGCGGGACAGGGGGGCCTAACTATGGCTACACCTTC. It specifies CASSPSGTGGPNYGYTF.

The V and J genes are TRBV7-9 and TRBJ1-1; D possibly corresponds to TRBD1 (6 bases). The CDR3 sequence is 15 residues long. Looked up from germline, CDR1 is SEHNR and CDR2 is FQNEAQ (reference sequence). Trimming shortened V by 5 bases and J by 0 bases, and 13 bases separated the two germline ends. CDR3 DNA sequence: TGTGCCAGCAGCGAACAACGACAGGTGAACACTGAAGCTTTCTTT. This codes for CASSEQRQVNTEAFF. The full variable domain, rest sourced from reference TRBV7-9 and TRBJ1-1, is DTGVSQNPRHKITKRGQNVTFRCDPISEHNRLYWYRQTLGQGPEFLTYFQNEAQLEKSRLLSDRFSAERPKGSFSTLEIQRTEQGDSAMYLCASSEQRQVNTEAFFGQGTRLTVV.

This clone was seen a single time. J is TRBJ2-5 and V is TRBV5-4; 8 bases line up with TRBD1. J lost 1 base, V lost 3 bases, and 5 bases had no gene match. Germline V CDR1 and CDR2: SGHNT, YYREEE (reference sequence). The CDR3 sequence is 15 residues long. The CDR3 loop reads CASSSVGQAQETQYF. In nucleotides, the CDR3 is TGTGCCAGCAGCTCCGTGGGACAGGCCCAAGAGACCCAGTACTTC.